This T cell receptor beta chain was retrieved from a study of shared clonotypes between healthy human individuals. Findings of the study overall: Generally, naive subsets (rather than memory subsets) showed larger estimated richness.

For this clone: Its antigen is unknown.

Profiling relied on immunoSEQ multiplex PCR, and the TCRdb table lists in-frame clones only, not all of them. The table records 2 million or so clones, 85% to 95% of them present only once. The CDR3 has 14 amino acids. Germline-derived CDR1 and CDR2 are SGHRS and YFSETQ. Trimming took 1 base from V and 9 from J; bases not matched to a gene: 3. Healthy adults negative for HIV, lacking recent acute infections or vaccinations, served as donors. Nashville, Tennessee was home to all donors, who were Caucasian adults. The chain links TRBV5-1 to TRBJ1-6, with 8 bases identical to TRBD1. This TCR was sampled from a young man in good health. The source material was naive CD4+ T cells sorted from blood. Indicated subset: CD45RA+ positively selected. As DNA, the CDR3 is TGCGCCAGCAGCTTGTTGACAGGGGCTTCACCCCTCCACTTT. Protein product: CASSLLTGASPLHF.